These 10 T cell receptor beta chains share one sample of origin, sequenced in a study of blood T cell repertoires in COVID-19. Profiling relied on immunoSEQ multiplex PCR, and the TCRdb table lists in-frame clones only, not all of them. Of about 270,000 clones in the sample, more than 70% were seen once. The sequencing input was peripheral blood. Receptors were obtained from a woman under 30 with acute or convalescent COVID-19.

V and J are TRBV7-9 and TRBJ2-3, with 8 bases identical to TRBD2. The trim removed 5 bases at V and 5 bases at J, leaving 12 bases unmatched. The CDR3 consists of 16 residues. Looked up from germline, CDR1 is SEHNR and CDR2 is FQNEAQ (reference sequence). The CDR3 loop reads CASSRALLGGVDTQYF. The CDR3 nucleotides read TGTGCCAGCAGCCGCGCCCTTCTCGGGGGGGTAGATACGCAGTATTTT.

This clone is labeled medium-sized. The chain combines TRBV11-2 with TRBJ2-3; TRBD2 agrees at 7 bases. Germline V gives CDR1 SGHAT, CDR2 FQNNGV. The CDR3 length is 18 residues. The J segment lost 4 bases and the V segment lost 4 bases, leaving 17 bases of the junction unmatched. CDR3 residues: CASSSRDEWEGLADTQYF. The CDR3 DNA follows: TGTGCCAGCAGCTCCCGAGACGAGTGGGAGGGCCTCGCAGATACGCAGTATTTT.

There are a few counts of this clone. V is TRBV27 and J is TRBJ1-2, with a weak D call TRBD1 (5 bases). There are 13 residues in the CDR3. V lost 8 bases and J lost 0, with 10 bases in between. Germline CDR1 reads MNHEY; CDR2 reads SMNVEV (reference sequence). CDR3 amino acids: CASGGAPNYGYTF. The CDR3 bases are TGTGCCAGCGGAGGGGCCCCTAACTATGGCTACACCTTC.

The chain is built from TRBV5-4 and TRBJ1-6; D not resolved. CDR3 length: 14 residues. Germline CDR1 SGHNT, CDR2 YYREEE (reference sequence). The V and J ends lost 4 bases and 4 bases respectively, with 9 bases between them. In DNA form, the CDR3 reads TGTGCCAGCAGCCTGTCCAGGTATAATTCACCCCTCCACTTT. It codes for CASSLSRYNSPLHF.

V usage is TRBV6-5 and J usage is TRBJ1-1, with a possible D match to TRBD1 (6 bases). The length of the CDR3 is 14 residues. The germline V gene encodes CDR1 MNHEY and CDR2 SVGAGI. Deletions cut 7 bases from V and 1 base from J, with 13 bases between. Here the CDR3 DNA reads TGTGCCAGCACCCAAGGACAGAAGAACACTGAAGCTTTCTTT. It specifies CASTQGQKNTEAFF.

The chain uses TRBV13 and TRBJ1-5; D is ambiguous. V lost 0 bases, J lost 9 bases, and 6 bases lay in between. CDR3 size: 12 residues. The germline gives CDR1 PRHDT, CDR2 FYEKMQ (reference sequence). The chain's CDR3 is CASSLGAGPQHF. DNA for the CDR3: TGTGCCAGCAGCTTAGGGGCAGGGCCCCAGCATTTT.

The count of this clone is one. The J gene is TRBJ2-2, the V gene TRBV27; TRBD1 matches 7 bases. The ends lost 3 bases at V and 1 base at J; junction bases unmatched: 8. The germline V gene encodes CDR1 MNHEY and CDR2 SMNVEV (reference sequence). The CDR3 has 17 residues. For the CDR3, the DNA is TGTGCCAGCAGTTTCTCCAACAGGGGCCAGAACACCGGGGAGCTGTTTTTT. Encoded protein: CASSFSNRGQNTGELFF.

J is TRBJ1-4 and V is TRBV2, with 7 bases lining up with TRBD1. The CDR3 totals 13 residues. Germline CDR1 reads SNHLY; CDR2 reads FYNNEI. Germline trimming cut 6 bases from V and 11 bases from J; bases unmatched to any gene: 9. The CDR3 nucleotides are TGTGCCAGCAGAGCCGTAGGGGGCGCGAAACTGTTTTTT. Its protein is CASRAVGGAKLFF. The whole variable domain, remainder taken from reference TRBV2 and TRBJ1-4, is EPEVTQTPSHQVTQMGQEVILRCVPISNHLYFYWYRQILGQKVEFLVSFYNNEISEKSEIFDDQFSVERPDGSNFTLKIRSTKLEDSAMYFCASRAVGGAKLFFGSGTQLSVL.

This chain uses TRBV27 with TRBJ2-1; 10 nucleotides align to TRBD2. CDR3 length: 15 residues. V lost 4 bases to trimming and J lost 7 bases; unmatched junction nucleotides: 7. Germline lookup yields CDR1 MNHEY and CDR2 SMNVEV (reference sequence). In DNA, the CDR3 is TGTGCCAGCAGTTGGCTAGCGGGAGAGAAAAATGAGCAGTTCTTC. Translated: CASSWLAGEKNEQFF.

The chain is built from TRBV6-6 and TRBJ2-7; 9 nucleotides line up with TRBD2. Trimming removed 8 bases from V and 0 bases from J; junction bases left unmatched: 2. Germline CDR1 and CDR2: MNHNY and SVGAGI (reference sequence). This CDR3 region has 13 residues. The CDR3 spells CASYSGSSYEQYF. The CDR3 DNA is TGTGCCAGCTATAGCGGGAGCTCCTACGAGCAGTACTTC.